This T cell receptor beta chain was captured in a study of T cell repertoires in cytomegalovirus infection. Looking at the study overall: Newly reported HLA-C-restricted and thoroughly characterized HLA-B-restricted CMV epitopes were employed. Indications came from public TCR beta signatures; they pointed to CMV infection and to a matching HLA type.

Note on this clonotype: Antigen unknown.

Points from the study as a whole: The response measured ex vivo was dominated by TCR beta clonotypes (HLA-C-restricted and CMV-specific). Based on cumulative public TCR beta family frequency, carriers of CMV plus the relevant HLA were identified.

In TCRdb, the reads were re-called with MiXCR into one record per CDR3 protein. The profile covers 700,000 to 900,000 distinct CDR3 sequences, with 25% to 30% appearing a single time and around 13% taken by the ten largest. Germline loops: CDR1 MNHEY, CDR2 SMNVEV (reference sequence). The length of the CDR3 is 13 residues. Deletions cut 6 bases from V and 8 bases from J, with 16 bases between. The clonotype was recovered from a human donor in good health (CMV status not recorded). Some clones in this sample may be carry-over from other donors' samples. The rearrangement joins TRBV27 to TRBJ1-2, with D possibly being TRBD1 (5 bases). Sample: cultured CD8+ T cells from PBMCs, taken from culture after CMV antigen stimulation. CDR3 bases: TGTGCCAGCAGAGTAACCCTGGGGGAAGGCTACACCTTC. Translation gives CASRVTLGEGYTF.